This record concerns one T cell receptor beta chain sequence. Its antigen is not known. Vbeta (60) and Jbeta (13) primers were used in the PCR. The repertoire was sequenced with immunoSEQ multiplex PCR; TCRdb's copy has only in-frame clones and lacks some. Of 250,000 to 350,000 clones listed, 75% to 85% are singletons. This record belongs to a study of cytomegalovirus exposure and HLA in healthy donors. Study findings and constraints: Most of the CMV-associated TCR beta chains (in a later analysis) appeared to be HLA-restricted. Productive status was seen about 90% or about 30% of the time for most TCR beta V segments in an earlier analysis.

The donors, nominally healthy at sampling, likely had unrecorded immune exposures. Looked up from germline, CDR1 is MNHEY and CDR2 is SMNVEV (reference sequence). There are 16 residues in the CDR3. Trimming shortened V by 5 bases and J by 4 bases, and 19 bases separated the two germline ends. The receptor was derived from a girl aged 2-10 years in good health and CMV-seronegative. The sample comprised PBMCs. The V call is TRBV27, the J call TRBJ2-3; D is ambiguous. The CDR3 DNA reads TGTGCCAGCAGTAACCGACCTGCTAGTCCCCCAGATACGCAGTATTTT. It yields the protein CASSNRPASPPDTQYF.